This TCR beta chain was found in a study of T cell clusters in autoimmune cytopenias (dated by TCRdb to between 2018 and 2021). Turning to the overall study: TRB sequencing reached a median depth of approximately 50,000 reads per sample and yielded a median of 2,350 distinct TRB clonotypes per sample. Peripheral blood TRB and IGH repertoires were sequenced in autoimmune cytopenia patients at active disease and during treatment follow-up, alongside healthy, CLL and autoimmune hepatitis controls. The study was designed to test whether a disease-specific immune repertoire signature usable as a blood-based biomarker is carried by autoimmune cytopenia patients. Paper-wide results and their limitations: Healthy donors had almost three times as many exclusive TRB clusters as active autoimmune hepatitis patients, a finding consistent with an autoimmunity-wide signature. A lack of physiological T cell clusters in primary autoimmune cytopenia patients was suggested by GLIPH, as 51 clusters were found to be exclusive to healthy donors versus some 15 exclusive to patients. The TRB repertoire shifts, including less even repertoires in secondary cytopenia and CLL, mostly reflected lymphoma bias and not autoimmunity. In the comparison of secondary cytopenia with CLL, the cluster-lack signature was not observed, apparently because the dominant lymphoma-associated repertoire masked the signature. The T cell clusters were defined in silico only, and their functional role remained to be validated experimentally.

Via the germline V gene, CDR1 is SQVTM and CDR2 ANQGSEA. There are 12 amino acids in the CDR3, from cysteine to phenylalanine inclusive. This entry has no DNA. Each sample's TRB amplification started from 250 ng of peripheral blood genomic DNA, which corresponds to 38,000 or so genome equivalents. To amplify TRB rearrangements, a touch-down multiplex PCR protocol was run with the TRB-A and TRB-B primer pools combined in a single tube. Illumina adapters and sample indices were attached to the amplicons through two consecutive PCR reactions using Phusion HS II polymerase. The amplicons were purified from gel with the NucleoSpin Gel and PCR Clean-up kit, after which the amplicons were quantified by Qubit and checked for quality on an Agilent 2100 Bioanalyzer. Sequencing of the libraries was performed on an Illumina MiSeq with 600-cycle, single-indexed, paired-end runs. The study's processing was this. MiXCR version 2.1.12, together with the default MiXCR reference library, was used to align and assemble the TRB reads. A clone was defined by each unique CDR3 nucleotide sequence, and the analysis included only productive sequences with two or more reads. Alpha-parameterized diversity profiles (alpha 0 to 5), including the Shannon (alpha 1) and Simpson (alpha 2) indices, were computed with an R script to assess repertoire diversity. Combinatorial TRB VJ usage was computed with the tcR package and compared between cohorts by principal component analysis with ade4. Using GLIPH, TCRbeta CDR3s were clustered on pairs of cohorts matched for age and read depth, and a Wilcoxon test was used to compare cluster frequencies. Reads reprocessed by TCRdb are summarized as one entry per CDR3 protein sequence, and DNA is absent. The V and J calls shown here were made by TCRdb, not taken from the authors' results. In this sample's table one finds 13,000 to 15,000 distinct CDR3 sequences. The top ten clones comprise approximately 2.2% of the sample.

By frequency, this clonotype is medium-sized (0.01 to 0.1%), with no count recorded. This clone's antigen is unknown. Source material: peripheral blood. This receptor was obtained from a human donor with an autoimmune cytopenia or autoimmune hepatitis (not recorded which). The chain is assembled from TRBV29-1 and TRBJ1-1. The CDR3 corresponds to CSVESGTTEAFF.